The 8 T cell receptor beta chains below come from one sample, sequenced in a study of cytomegalovirus exposure and HLA in healthy donors. The PCR ran on 60 Vbeta and 13 Jbeta primers. The method was immunoSEQ multiplex PCR; TCRdb's version includes in-frame clones alone and lacks a portion of them. The sample has about 140,000 clones, roughly four fifths seen once; the top ten hold 1.5% to 2%. Sequenced material: PBMCs. These receptors were collected from a female donor in good health and CMV-seronegative.

The chain has TRBV18 and TRBJ2-7; D is ambiguous. Trimming took 0 bases from V and 5 from J, leaving 11 bases between them. The CDR3 is 14 residues long. Germline assignment: CDR1 KGHSH and CDR2 LQKENI. The CDR3 loop reads CASSPPVRVDEQYF. Written as DNA, the CDR3 is TGTGCCAGCTCACCACCGGTTCGGGTTGACGAGCAGTACTTC.

V and J are TRBV6-1 and TRBJ2-3, with 15 bases lining up with TRBD2. The CDR3 has 15 residues. The germline gives CDR1 MNHNS, CDR2 SASEGT. V dropped 4 bases and J dropped 4; count of bases not matched to a gene: 0. The CDR3 coding sequence is TGTGCCAGCAGTGGGACTAGCGGGGGGGCAGATACGCAGTATTTT. Translating gives CASSGTSGGADTQYF.

This chain uses TRBV7-2 with TRBJ1-2; D gene uncertain. The CDR3 extends over 11 amino acids. V shed 5 bases and J shed 5 bases, with 6 bases lying between them. Germline CDR1 SGHTA, CDR2 FQGNSA. The chain's CDR3 is CASSPTYGYTF. In DNA form, the CDR3 reads TGTGCCAGCAGCCCAACTTATGGCTACACCTTC.

The chain carries TRBV11-1 and TRBJ1-1; 7 bases line up with TRBD1. Germline V CDR1 and CDR2: SGHAT, FQDESV (reference sequence). This CDR3 region has 15 residues. V trimming: 5 bases; J trimming: 5 bases; junction bases outside the gene matches: 11. CDR3 sequence reads: CASSLLSTGPTEAFF. CDR3 nucleotides: TGTGCCAGCAGCCTACTATCGACAGGGCCGACTGAAGCTTTCTTT. The whole variable domain, remainder taken from reference TRBV11-1 and TRBJ1-1, is EAEVAQSPRYKITEKSQAVAFWCDPISGHATLYWYRQILGQGPELLVQFQDESVVDDSQLPKDRFSAERLKGVDSTLKIQPAELGDSAMYLCASSLLSTGPTEAFFGQGTRLTVV.

V usage is TRBV29-1 and J usage is TRBJ2-1; 9 bases fit TRBD1. The CDR3 extends over 15 amino acids. The germline CDR1 and CDR2 sequences are SQVTM and ANQGSEA. Trimming at V came to 3 bases and at J to 8 bases, leaving 11 bases not matched to a gene. CDR3 sequence reads: CSVENGDRVLDEQFF. The CDR3 DNA is TGCAGCGTTGAGAATGGGGACAGGGTACTCGATGAGCAGTTCTTC.

This clone is a singleton in its sample. The rearrangement uses TRBV9 and TRBJ2-5, with 7 nucleotides matching TRBD2. The V and J ends lost 4 bases and 3 bases, in that order; junction bases with no gene match: 3. CDR3 length: 13 residues. Germline assignment: CDR1 SGDLS and CDR2 YYNGEE. The CDR3 bases are TGTGCCAGCAGCCCCCGGGGGGAAGAGACCCAGTACTTC. It specifies CASSPRGEETQYF.

This clone was seen only a few times. The chain combines TRBV12-1 with TRBJ2-1; the table assigns TRBD1, which was not confirmed against the DNA. TRBV12-1 is a pseudogene. This CDR3 has 15 residues. As DNA, the CDR3 is TGTGCCAGCAGCCCTCAGTGGGGCGCCTACAATGAGCAGTTCTTC. Protein product: CASSPQWGAYNEQFF.

The V call is TRBV11-3, the J call TRBJ2-2, with D perhaps matching TRBD2 (6 bases). CDR1 and CDR2 (germline): SGHNT, YENEEA. CDR3 length equals 16 residues. The V and J ends lost 2 bases and 0 bases respectively, with 10 bases between them. CDR3 DNA sequence: TGTGCCAGCAGCTTATTGTCGGGGGCGAACACCGGGGAGCTGTTTTTT. Encoded protein: CASSLLSGANTGELFF.